Below are 27 T cell receptor beta chains sequenced from a single sample in a study of tumor-infiltrating lymphocytes in primary liver carcinoma. Making TCR beta cDNA involved approximately 520 ng total RNA and a constant-region primer. Three nested multiplex PCR rounds, a slightly modified ARM-PCR, produced the libraries for TCR beta. Researchers ran the first two PCR rounds for approximately 10 cycles each with TRBV1-TRBV30 forward primers and a C-beta reverse primer. Each CDR3 protein gets one entry after TCRdb re-called the multiplex PCR reads with MiXCR. The profile shows over 95,000 distinct CDR3 sequences, more than 65% of them singletons. RNA and DNA were co-extracted from about 19-30 mg of unsorted bulk tissue. Sequenced material: liver tumor tissue from sampling region 5. Subset in this sample: tumor region T5, tumor centre. All receptors derive from a woman aged 60-75 years with primary liver carcinoma and hepatitis B virus infection.

Comments on this clonotype: One junction end disagrees with the germline gene, perhaps due to a read error. The rearrangement joins TRBV5-6 to TRBJ2-7, with TRBD1 matching over 7 bases. Germline V gene sequence: CDR1 SGHDT, CDR2 YYEEEE. The CDR3 is made up of 15 amino acids. CDR3 sequence reads: CANSLVDRNTYEQYF. DNA for the CDR3: TGTGCCAACAGCTTGGTGGACAGGAATACTTACGAACAGTACTTC.

Remarks on this clonotype: A much larger clone differs by one base, so this may be a read error. V gene TRBV14 combines with J gene TRBJ2-2; D not certain. Germline CDR1 and CDR2: SGHDN and FVKESK. V was trimmed by 3 bases and J by 10 bases, leaving 9 bases between them. The CDR3 contains 12 residues. The CDR3 sequence is CASSHKYEELFF. The CDR3 region has the DNA TGTGCCAGCAGCCATAAATACGAGGAGCTGTTTTTT.

The CDR3 is CSAQLGGEAQYF. The CDR3, as DNA: TGCAGCGCTCAGTTGGGGGGCGAGGCCCAGTACTTC. The chain employs TRBV29-1 and TRBJ2-5, with D perhaps TRBD1 or TRBD2 (6 bases each). Germline lookup yields CDR1 SQVTM and CDR2 ANQGSEA. V gave up 7 bases and J gave up 9 bases, with 18 bases separating them. CDR3 size: 12 residues.

A single count supports this clonotype. No conserved phenylalanine or tryptophan ends this CDR3, so it is likely a read error. J is TRBJ2-1 and V is TRBV12-5; D is undetermined. This CDR3 contains 13 residues. Between the trimmed V and J ends, which lost 6 bases and 7 bases, there was a span of 13 bases. Germline CDR1 and CDR2: LGHNT and FRNRAP. In nucleotides, the CDR3 is TGTGCTAGTGGCACGACACTCTATAATGAGCAGTTCCTC. Translated: CASGTTLYNEQFL.

The rearrangement uses TRBV6-5 and TRBJ2-2; a weak D match, TRBD1 (7 bases). The V and J ends lost 5 bases and 9 bases respectively, with 22 bases between them. The CDR3 runs to 16 residues. Looked up from germline, CDR1 is MNHEY and CDR2 is SVGAGI. The CDR3 nucleotides are TGTGCCAGCAGTGGCCGAGACAGGGACTCAACCCGGGAGCTGTTTTTT. Translating it yields CASSGRDRDSTRELFF.

A word on this clonotype: Being one base from a much bigger clone, this may be a read error. The missing conserved phenylalanine or tryptophan at the end of this CDR3 makes a read error likely. V and J are TRBV28 and TRBJ1-1, with D possibly being TRBD1 (6 bases). V shed 4 bases and J shed 11 bases, with 14 bases lying between them. This CDR3 contains 12 residues. Germline V gene data show CDR1 as MDHEN and CDR2 as SYDVKM. The CDR3 spells CASSSGTPRAFS. The CDR3 nucleotides read TGTGCCAGCAGTTCGGGGACACCTAGGGCTTTCTCT.

In regard to this clonotype: Here the CDR3 omits its conserved ending phenylalanine or tryptophan, so a read error is the likely source. The rearrangement links TRBV11-2 to TRBJ2-1; D is possibly TRBD1 or TRBD2 (5 bases each). The CDR3 runs 13 residues. Trimming took 10 bases from V and 7 from J, leaving 17 bases between them. Germline loops: CDR1 SGHAT, CDR2 FQNNGV. The CDR3, as DNA: TGTGCCAACATCCGGGACGGATATAATGAGCAGTTCCTC. It encodes CANIRDGYNEQFL.

The chain couples TRBV11-2 to TRBJ2-5; weak D call: TRBD2 (6 bases). The germline CDR1 and CDR2 sequences are SGHAT and FQNNGV. The CDR3 spans 15 residues. V was shortened by 1 base and J by 4 bases, with 13 bases between the two germline ends. CDR3 nucleotides: TGTGCCAGCAGCTTAGCGAGACTAGGCCGAGAGACCCAGTACTTC. It encodes CASSLARLGRETQYF. Filled out from reference TRBV11-2 and TRBJ2-5, the complete variable domain reads EAGVAQSPRYKIIEKRQSVAFWCNPISGHATLYWYQQILGQGPKLLIQFQNNGVVDDSQLPKDRFSAERLKGVDSTLKIQPAKLEDSAVYLCASSLARLGRETQYFGPGTRLLVL.

Concerning this clonotype: This may be a read error, as it is one base from a much larger clone. This rearrangement joins TRBV7-8 to TRBJ2-3; D remains ambiguous. Trimming left V 0 bases short and J 7 bases short, with 11 bases between. CDR3 length equals 14 residues. The germline V gene has CDR1 SGHVS and CDR2 FQNEAQ. The CDR3 loop reads CASSLAWHFNTQYF. The CDR3 DNA reads TGTGCCAGCAGCTTAGCGTGGCACTTTAATACGCAGTATTTT.

The chain is built from TRBV11-2 and TRBJ2-7, with a weak D call TRBD1 (5 bases). The CDR3 consists of 16 residues. Germline values: CDR1 SGHAT, CDR2 FQNNGV. Trimming pared 0 bases from V and 4 bases from J, leaving 16 bases between. As DNA, the CDR3 is TGTGCCAGCAGCTTAGATTCTGCTGGGGCCCCTTACGAGCAGTACTTC. This codes for CASSLDSAGAPYEQYF.

In this sample, this clonotype turned up a few times. The chain is built from TRBV28 and TRBJ2-1; 8 nucleotides align to TRBD2. Trimming removed 11 bases from V and 0 bases from J; junction bases left unmatched: 15. CDR1 is MDHEN and CDR2 is SYDVKM in the germline V gene. The CDR3 has 17 residues. The CDR3 region is CAGTTPGGRPSYNEQFF. DNA of the CDR3: TGTGCCGGCACCACACCTGGCGGGAGGCCCTCCTACAATGAGCAGTTCTTC.

On this clonotype itself: A read error may explain this, as a much larger clone is one base away. The gene calls are TRBV5-1 and TRBJ2-1; possible D gene TRBD2, 5 bases. CDR1 SGHRS and CDR2 YFSETQ come from the germline V gene. The length of the CDR3 is 12 residues. Trimming pared 5 bases from V and 2 bases from J, leaving 5 bases between. DNA of the CDR3: TGCGCCAGCAGGACTACCTACAATGAGCAGTTCTTC. Translated: CASRTTYNEQFF.

In its sample, this clonotype was seen a few times. The rearrangement uses TRBV25-1 and TRBJ2-1; D is unresolved. The germline gives CDR1 MGHDK, CDR2 SYGVNS. There are 14 residues in the CDR3. V was trimmed by 3 bases and J by 1 base, leaving 7 bases between them. The CDR3 reads CASSESPSYNEQFF. CDR3 DNA: TGTGCCAGCAGTGAGAGCCCTTCCTACAATGAGCAGTTCTTC.

This clonotype turned up a few times. The junction shows a germline mismatch at one end, possibly a read error. The chain couples TRBV19 to TRBJ2-5; TRBD1 matches at 7 bases. The CDR3 consists of 14 residues. Germline lookup yields CDR1 LNHDA and CDR2 SQIVND (reference sequence). For the CDR3, the DNA is TGTGCCAGTAGTAGGGACAGAAGTGGAGAGACCCAGTACTTT. Protein product: CASSRDRSGETQYF.

Regarding this clonotype: One junction end disagrees with the germline gene, perhaps due to a read error. CDR3 DNA sequence: TGCAACGTTGATGGGACAGGGCGCGATGAGCAGTTCTTC. It is translated as CNVDGTGRDEQFF. The V gene is TRBV29-1, the J gene TRBJ2-1, with 9 bases lining up with TRBD1. The CDR3 is 13 amino acids. Looked up from germline, CDR1 is SQVTM and CDR2 is ANQGSEA.

As concerns this clonotype: The junction and the germline gene differ at one end; a read error may be behind it. The chain joins TRBV11-2 to TRBJ1-2; possibly TRBD1 for D (5 bases). Germline V gene lookup returns CDR1 SGHAT and CDR2 FQNNGV. The CDR3 consists of 15 residues. In DNA, the CDR3 is TGTGTCAGCAGCTTAGAGGACACCTCCTATGAAAGCTACACCTTC. Its protein is CVSSLEDTSYESYTF.

As to this clonotype: Without the conserved terminal phenylalanine or tryptophan, this CDR3 likely stems from a read error. The chain couples TRBV28 to TRBJ2-1, with a tentative D call TRBD1 (5 bases). The CDR3 extends over 15 amino acids. Germline V gives CDR1 MDHEN, CDR2 SYDVKM. The DNA of the CDR3 is TGTGCCAGCGGGGCCGACTCGAGCTCCTATAATGAGCAGTTCTCC. It codes for CASGADSSSYNEQFS.

This clonotype showed up just a few times. An end of the junction differs from the germline gene, which may be a read error. The V call is TRBV12-3 or TRBV12-4, the J call TRBJ2-5; D remains ambiguous. The CDR3 is made up of 13 amino acids. The CDR3 sequence is CVSSPPLGETQYF. In nucleotides, the CDR3 is TGTGTCAGCAGCCCACCCCTGGGGGAGACCCAGTACTTC.

This clonotype was detected many times. Sequence at one end of the junction differs from germline and may be a read error. V and J are TRBV4-1 and TRBJ2-1, with a possible D match to TRBD2 (6 bases). Germline CDR1 reads MGHRA; CDR2 reads YSYEKL. This CDR3 comprises 14 residues. This CDR3 reads CASTQVAEYNEQFF. CDR3 coding DNA: TGCGCCAGCACCCAAGTAGCGGAATACAATGAGCAGTTCTTC.

To note about this clonotype: A much larger clonotype is one base distant, so this may be a read error. This rearrangement joins TRBV5-4 to TRBJ1-1; a weak D match, TRBD1 (6 bases). With 4 bases removed from V and 4 bases from J, the gap between germline ends came to 23 bases. The germline V gene has CDR1 SGHNT and CDR2 YYREEE (reference sequence). This CDR3 has 17 amino acids. The CDR3 loop reads CASSPLVGGADGTEAFF. The CDR3 coding sequence is TGTGCCAGCAGCCCGCTGGTAGGGGGGGCAGACGGCACTGAAGCTTTCTTT.

This clonotype was seen at least ten times. This chain joins TRBV5-1 and TRBJ2-3; the D call may be TRBD1 or TRBD2 (6 bases each). The V end lost 9 bases, the J end lost 3 bases, and 17 bases lay between the germline ends. CDR3 size: 14 residues. Germline V gene data show CDR1 as SGHRS and CDR2 as YFSETQ. The CDR3 sequence: CATSTGRRTDTQYF. CDR3 sequence (DNA): TGCGCCACCTCTACAGGGAGGAGGACAGATACGCAGTATTTT. The full variable domain, its missing parts supplied by reference TRBV5-1 and TRBJ2-3, is KAGVTQTPRYLIKTRGQQVTLSCSPISGHRSVSWYQQTPGQGLQFLFEYFSETQRNKGNFPGRFSGRQFSNSRSEMNVSTLELGDSALYLCATSTGRRTDTQYFGPGTRLTVL.

On this clonotype itself: A much larger clone differs by one base, so this may be a read error. The gene calls are TRBV30 and TRBJ2-7; TRBD1 aligns across 8 bases. V shed 1 base, J shed 12 bases, and the junction held 8 bases outside the gene matches. CDR3 length: 12 amino acids. The germline V gene has CDR1 GTSNPN and CDR2 SVGIG (reference sequence). CDR3 in DNA: TGTGCCTGGAGTGGCGACAGGGGTTCGATGTACTTC. Its translation: CAWSGDRGSMYF.

This clonotype was seen many times. The chain has TRBV4-2 and TRBJ2-2; possibly TRBD2 for D (5 bases). The CDR3 has 14 residues. V was pared by 0 bases and J by 5 bases, with 7 bases between. CDR1 and CDR2 (germline): LGHNA, YNFKEQ. Written as DNA, the CDR3 is TGTGCCAGCAGCCAAGAAAGGAGGACCGGGGAGCTGTTTTTT. It is translated as CASSQERRTGELFF.

The chain recombines TRBV28 with TRBJ2-7; D might be TRBD1 (6 bases). Germline V gene sequence: CDR1 MDHEN, CDR2 SYDVKM. V was trimmed by 6 bases and J by 3 bases, leaving 18 bases between them. The CDR3 totals 15 residues. CDR3 loop: CASSPTDSAHYEQYF. CDR3 nucleotide sequence: TGTGCCAGCAGCCCTACGGACAGCGCCCACTACGAGCAGTACTTC.

About this clonotype itself: At one of its ends the junction is not consistent with the germline gene, which may arise from a read error. The J gene is TRBJ1-1, the V gene TRBV7-9, with a tentative D call TRBD1 (5 bases). The CDR3 is 15 residues long. Germline CDR1 SEHNR, CDR2 FQNEAQ (reference sequence). CDR3 loop: CSSSLWGSQNTEAFF. The CDR3 DNA reads TGTTCCAGCAGCTTATGGGGGTCACAGAACACTGAAGCTTTCTTT.

This clonotype appeared once. The germline gene is not matched at one end of the junction; a read error may be the cause. The chain has TRBV5-6 and TRBJ2-6; D may be TRBD1 (5 bases). The CDR3 consists of 14 residues. Looked up from germline, CDR1 is SGHDT and CDR2 is YYEEEE. The CDR3 here is CASSLESGANVLTF. The CDR3 DNA follows: TGTGCCAGCAGCTTGGAGTCTGGGGCCAACGTCCTGACGTTC.

The count of this clonotype is one. Being one base from a much bigger clone, this may be a read error. J is TRBJ2-1 and V is TRBV6-2 or TRBV6-3; a weak D match, TRBD2 (5 bases). The CDR3 is made up of 15 amino acids. Germline CDR1 MNHEY, CDR2 SVGEGT. CDR3 bases: TGTGCCAGCAATTACGGAGGCTTCCGAAAGAATGAGCAGTTCTTC. It is translated as CASNYGGFRKNEQFF.